This TCR beta chain stems from a study of Ad26.COV2.S vaccination and SARS-CoV-2 variants. Whole-study context: Administration of Ad26.COV2.S was intramuscular, either once or twice 56 days apart.

The method was immunoSEQ multiplex PCR; TCRdb's version includes in-frame clones alone and lacks a portion of them. This sample carries about half a million clones, 89% of them seen once, and the ten largest clones take 1.5% to 2%. This CDR3 has 14 amino acids. Germline V gene lookup returns CDR1 MNHEY and CDR2 SVGAGI. V was trimmed by 5 bases and J by 2 bases, leaving 10 bases between them. Treatment in this sample: approximately 18 received Ad26.COV2.S at low or high dose, single or two shots; about 5 received placebo; per-sample allocation not given. It was on day 63 after the first vaccine or placebo injection that samples were taken.

The rearrangement links TRBV6-5 to TRBJ1-5, with D possibly TRBD1 on 5 matching bases. Here the sequenced sample was peripheral blood, taken in a trial of Ad26.COV2.S vaccine versus placebo. This receptor was taken from a person between 18 and 60 years old who received the Ad26.COV2.S COVID-19 vaccine or a placebo. DNA for the CDR3: TGTGCCAGCAGTCCAGACAGCCGCAATCAGCCCCAGCATTTT. Translating gives CASSPDSRNQPQHF.